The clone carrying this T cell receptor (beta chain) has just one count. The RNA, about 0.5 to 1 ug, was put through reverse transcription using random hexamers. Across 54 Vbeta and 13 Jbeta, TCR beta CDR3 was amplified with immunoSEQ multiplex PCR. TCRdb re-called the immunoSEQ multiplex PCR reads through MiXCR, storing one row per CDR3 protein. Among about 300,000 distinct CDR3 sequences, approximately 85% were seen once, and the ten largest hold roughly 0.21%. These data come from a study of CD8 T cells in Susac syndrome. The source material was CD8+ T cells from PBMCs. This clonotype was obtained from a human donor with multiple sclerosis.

Here the CDR3 reads CASSLAWDYEQYF. As DNA, the CDR3 is TGTGCCAGCAGCTTAGCTTGGGACTACGAGCAGTACTTC. V and J are TRBV11-2 and TRBJ2-7; D is undetermined. CDR1 and CDR2 (germline): SGHAT, FQNNGV. CDR3 size: 13 residues. V lost 1 base to trimming and J lost 3 bases, with 7 bases between them.